This T cell receptor (beta chain) emerged from a study of blood T cells in healthy people across ages. This clonotype showed up many times. Its cognate antigen is unknown. This CDR3 comprises 13 residues. Alongside a J-beta primer mix, a sample-barcoded 5' primer served in a second PCR lasting about 7 to 11 cycles. TCRdb fed the 5' RACE reads into MiXCR, producing one record per CDR3 protein. The table includes about 640,000 distinct CDR3 sequences, roughly 50% detected once. Study-wide findings and caveats: The long-lived group displayed more naive CD4+ cells, plus higher diversity, than the aged donors did.

This clonotype was sampled from a man aged 55 to 70 in good health. The chain couples TRBV12-3 or TRBV12-4 to TRBJ2-5; 9 positions match TRBD1. TRBJ2-7 explains the end of the DNA better; the J call may be wrong. The sequencing input was blood. DNA of the CDR3: TGTGCCAGCAGTTTGGGACAGGGCCGCGAGCAGTACTTC. This sequence encodes CASSLGQGREQYF.